This entry describes one T cell receptor beta chain. The sample belongs to a study of blood T cells in healthy people across ages. A J-beta primer mix and a sample-barcoded 5' primer were used in a second PCR of roughly 6 to 11 cycles. Each CDR3 protein gets one entry after TCRdb re-called the 5' RACE reads with MiXCR. The sample consists of 1.2 million to 1.5 million distinct CDR3 sequences, approximately 42% of them appearing once. The CDR3 runs to 14 residues. Germline CDR1 DFQATT, CDR2 SNEGSKA (reference sequence). Trimming took 3 bases from V and 2 from J; bases not matched to a gene: 3. The chain recombines TRBV20-1 with TRBJ2-7; 11 positions agree with TRBD1. What was sequenced was blood. This clonotype was sampled from a woman aged 18-29 years in good health. The CDR3 sequence is CSASRGQGAYEQYF. The CDR3 DNA follows: TGCAGTGCTAGTAGGGGACAGGGGGCCTACGAGCAGTACTTC.